This T cell receptor beta chain was captured in a study of blood T cell repertoires in COVID-19. Overall study context: Samples came from the United States, Italy and Spain, spanning acute and convalescent COVID-19. Sources were T cells, B-cell-depleted T cells, or PBMCs; the material itself was cDNA or gDNA.

In the study's own analysis: Reference gene primer amplification gave nucleated cell count estimates. The table came from immunoSEQ multiplex PCR; TCRdb's copy has only in-frame clones and leaves some out. From that table come the V and J calls and clone size; the DNA was used to work out D and trimming. The sample includes more than 40,000 clones, 80% to 90% of them seen just once. The sequence came from a human donor in a cohort sampled during active COVID-19. The donor label of this sample is uncertain. The sequenced sample was peripheral blood.

The CDR3 region is CASSLGEEGGLYGYTF. CDR3 sequence (DNA): TGTGCCAGCAGCTTGGGGGAAGAAGGGGGCCTCTATGGCTACACCTTC. The V gene is TRBV5-6, the J gene TRBJ1-2, with TRBD1 matching over 7 bases. The CDR3 consists of 16 residues. Germline CDR1 and CDR2: SGHDT and YYEEEE. After removal of 0 bases from V and 4 bases from J, the junction contained 9 bases not matched to a gene.